This T cell receptor beta chain emerged from a study of T-cell memory formation after mild COVID-19. In its sample, this clonotype was seen many times. The antigen remains undetermined. Amplification by 5'RACE using constant-segment primers produced TCR alpha and TCR beta cDNA libraries that carried sample barcodes and UMIs. TCRdb re-called the 5' RACE reads through MiXCR, storing one row per CDR3 protein. The table shows over 150,000 distinct CDR3 sequences, with roughly 13% occurring only once. General observations from the study: CD4+ contracting clones were found mainly in CM and EM, and CD8+ ones in EMRA. Cross-reactive memory apparently joined, as some responding clones appeared in pre-infection memory. Among clones peaking at day 37 in the second wave, SARS-CoV-2 specificity remained unconfirmed.

This receptor was obtained from a man aged 18 to 29 who had mild COVID-19 (a few samples of this study predate the infection). Cell type and time point are not known. The sample consisted of PBMCs or a T cell subset sorted from them (not recorded which).

The DNA of the CDR3 is TGCGCCAGCAGCTTGGGTACTAGCGCTACCACCGGGGAGCTGTTTTTT. Its protein product is CASSLGTSATTGELFF. V usage is TRBV5-1 and J usage is TRBJ2-2; TRBD2 matches at 7 bases. Per germline, CDR1 SGHRS and CDR2 YFSETQ. The CDR3 runs 16 residues. Losses at the gene ends were 0 bases for V and 4 bases for J; bases not matched to a gene: 6.